These 20 T cell receptor beta chains were sequenced from one sample in a study of brain T cells in children with intractable seizures. Repertoires were generated with immunoSEQ multiplex PCR, while TCRdb's copy carries only in-frame clones and drops some. The data show 110,000 or so clones, 94% seen once. This material consisted of peripheral blood, taken at surgery. The origin of the receptors is a boy younger than two with hemimegalencephaly and intractable seizures.

This clone was counted once. The chain joins TRBV6-5 to TRBJ1-2; perhaps TRBD1 as D (5 bases). The CDR3 runs to 14 residues. From germline, CDR1 is MNHEY and CDR2 SVGAGI. Trimming took off 6 bases at V and 4 bases at J, with 15 bases between the two ends. The CDR3 DNA is TGTGCCAGCAGCCAAACAGGCGGTGCCTATGGCTACACCTTC. Translated: CASSQTGGAYGYTF.

This rearrangement joins TRBV28 to TRBJ2-1; D is unclear. The CDR3 has 16 residues. V lost 2 bases and J lost 4, with 15 bases in between. Germline assignment: CDR1 MDHEN and CDR2 SYDVKM. CDR3 bases: TGTGCCAGCAGTTTAGGTCTGGCTAGTGGGTACAATGAGCAGTTCTTC. Its translation is CASSLGLASGYNEQFF.

The chain recombines TRBV28 with TRBJ1-3; D call uncertain. The CDR3 consists of 13 residues. Germline V gene lookup returns CDR1 MDHEN and CDR2 SYDVKM. Deletions cut 1 base from V and 0 bases from J, with 1 base between. For the CDR3, the DNA is TGTGCCAGCAGTTTATACTCTGGAAACACCATATATTTT. Amino acid sequence: CASSLYSGNTIYF.

The chain joins TRBV27 to TRBJ2-3; a possible D gene is TRBD2 (5 bases). Trimming shortened V by 5 bases and J by 0 bases, and 12 bases separated the two germline ends. Germline V gives CDR1 MNHEY, CDR2 SMNVEV (reference sequence). This CDR3 has 15 residues. The CDR3 loop is CASSLRTPSTDTQYF. CDR3 coding DNA: TGTGCCAGCAGTCTCAGGACTCCAAGCACAGATACGCAGTATTTT.

This sequence joins TRBV28 and TRBJ1-2; 7 nucleotides align to TRBD1. This CDR3 region has 13 residues. V lost 8 bases and J lost 4; bases outside the gene matches: 7. Germline lookup yields CDR1 MDHEN and CDR2 SYDVKM. The CDR3: CASRDRLPYGYTF. CDR3 in DNA: TGTGCCAGCCGGGACAGATTACCCTATGGCTACACCTTC.

V is TRBV19 and J is TRBJ1-2; D perhaps matches TRBD1 (5 bases). V was pared by 1 base and J by 5 bases, with 11 bases between. CDR3 length: 14 residues. CDR1 is LNHDA and CDR2 is SQIVND in the germline V gene (reference sequence). The DNA of the CDR3 is TGTGCCAGTAGTATAGGCAGGGAAGCTTATGGCTACACCTTC. It yields the protein CASSIGREAYGYTF.

V gene TRBV7-3 combines with J gene TRBJ2-2; 8 bases fit TRBD2. This CDR3 is built from 16 residues. The trim removed 0 bases at V and 6 bases at J, leaving 6 bases unmatched. CDR1 SGHTA and CDR2 FQGTGA come from the germline V gene. This CDR3 is CASSLTLAGYPGELFF. The CDR3 DNA follows: TGTGCCAGCAGCTTAACGCTAGCGGGCTACCCCGGGGAGCTGTTTTTT.

The chain uses TRBV4-1 and TRBJ2-7, with D tentatively TRBD2 (6 bases). The V gene's germline CDR1 is MGHRA and CDR2 YSYEKL. CDR3 length: 16 residues. V was cut by 4 bases and J by 2 bases, with 18 bases left in between. The CDR3 is CASSPTPGLGAYEQYF. CDR3 nucleotide sequence: TGCGCCAGCAGCCCGACTCCGGGACTGGGAGCCTACGAGCAGTACTTC.

The chain couples TRBV7-3 to TRBJ1-1; 8 bases map to TRBD1. This CDR3 comprises 13 residues. The V segment lost 5 bases and the J segment 5 bases; nucleotides outside the gene matches: 4. Germline CDR1 is SGHTA and CDR2 is FQGTGA. CDR3 coding DNA: TGTGCCAGCAGCCCGGGGGACAGGACTGAAGCTTTCTTT. Protein product: CASSPGDRTEAFF. Full variable domain (rest looked up from reference TRBV7-3 and TRBJ1-1): GAGVSQTPSNKVTEKGKYVELRCDPISGHTALYWYRQSLGQGPEFLIYFQGTGAADDSGLPNDRFFAVRPEGSVSTLKIQRTERGDSAVYLCASSPGDRTEAFFGQGTRLTVV.

The genes are TRBV19 and TRBJ2-1, with 7 bases that match TRBD2. Trimming cost V 7 bases and J 2 bases; bases outside gene matches: 5. In germline, CDR1 is LNHDA, CDR2 SQIVND (reference sequence). The CDR3 contains 14 residues. CDR3 nucleotide sequence: TGTGCCAGTACTGATGGACTAGCCTACAATGAGCAGTTCTTC. Amino acids: CASTDGLAYNEQFF. Full variable domain (outside the CDR3, taken from reference TRBV19 and TRBJ2-1): DGGITQSPKYLFRKEGQNVTLSCEQNLNHDAMYWYRQDPGQGLRLIYYSQIVNDFQKGDIAEGYSVSREKKESFPLTVTSAQKNPTAFYLCASTDGLAYNEQFFGPGTRLTVL.

The chain employs TRBV10-1 and TRBJ1-1, with TRBD1 matching 7 bases. Germline loops: CDR1 WNHNN, CDR2 SYGVQD (reference sequence). Germline trimming cut 9 bases from V and 5 bases from J; bases unmatched to any gene: 9. The CDR3 is 13 residues long. For the CDR3, the DNA is TGCGCCAGGACCCGGGGCAGGGGGACTGAAGCTTTCTTT. This gives the protein CARTRGRGTEAFF.

The chain recombines TRBV6-5 with TRBJ2-7; D is ambiguous. The CDR3 totals 12 residues. The germline CDR1 and CDR2 sequences are MNHEY and SVGAGI. V lost 7 bases and J 2 bases, leaving 9 bases between the germline ends. CDR3 nucleotide sequence: TGTGCCAGCAACGGAATAGCCTACGAGCAGTACTTC. Its protein is CASNGIAYEQYF.

CDR3 protein: CASSPRGETQYF. CDR3 DNA: TGTGCCAGCAGCCCAAGGGGGGAGACCCAGTACTTC. V gene TRBV11-2 combines with J gene TRBJ2-5; weak D call: TRBD1 (6 bases). V was clipped by 5 bases and J by 5 bases, with 9 bases between them. The CDR3 is 12 amino acids. Germline values: CDR1 SGHAT, CDR2 FQNNGV.

The V and J genes are TRBV28 and TRBJ2-7, with a possible D match to TRBD1 (6 bases). CDR1 is MDHEN, CDR2 SYDVKM, per germline. V was cut by 3 bases and J by 5 bases, with 11 bases left in between. The CDR3 loop spans 13 amino acids. The CDR3: CASSLQGFDEQYF. DNA for the CDR3: TGTGCCAGCAGTTTGCAGGGGTTCGACGAGCAGTACTTC.

This chain uses TRBV30 with TRBJ1-4; D uncertain. Germline CDR1 is GTSNPN and CDR2 is SVGIG (reference sequence). V was cut by 1 base and J by 8 bases, with 2 bases left in between. The length of the CDR3 is 10 residues. The CDR3 region is CAWSGEKLFF. CDR3 nucleotide sequence: TGTGCCTGGAGTGGCGAAAAACTGTTTTTT.

In this sample, this clone turned up once. The CDR3 sequence: CASSPQENEQFF. CDR3 nucleotide sequence: TGTGCCAGCTCACCACAGGAGAATGAGCAGTTCTTC. J is TRBJ2-1 and V is TRBV18, with no clear D. The ends were cut back, 1 base at V and 7 bases at J, with 5 bases in the middle. CDR3 length: 12 amino acids. Germline V gene data show CDR1 as KGHSH and CDR2 as LQKENI.

The chain couples TRBV28 to TRBJ1-4, with D possibly TRBD1 on 5 matching bases. The CDR3 consists of 11 residues. V was pared by 7 bases and J by 13 bases, with 13 bases between. The V gene's germline CDR1 is MDHEN and CDR2 SYDVKM. The CDR3 region has the DNA TGTGCCAGCATGGGGCCTCGGGGACTGTTTTTT. Residues: CASMGPRGLFF.

This rearrangement joins TRBV28 to TRBJ2-7; 9 bases fit TRBD1. Trimming at V came to 6 bases and at J to 4 bases, leaving 13 bases not matched to a gene. The germline CDR1 and CDR2 sequences are MDHEN and SYDVKM. The CDR3 spans 16 residues. The CDR3 sequence: CASSRTGGGGLYEQYF. The CDR3, as DNA: TGTGCCAGCAGCCGAACAGGGGGCGGGGGTCTGTACGAGCAGTACTTC.

The genes are TRBV6-5 and TRBJ2-5, with D unresolved. From germline, CDR1 is MNHEY and CDR2 SVGAGI. The CDR3 has 12 residues. Trimming took 7 bases from V and 4 from J, leaving 10 bases between them. CDR3 sequence reads: CASTARSETQYF. CDR3 coding DNA: TGTGCCAGCACGGCCCGTTCAGAGACCCAGTACTTC.

The J gene is TRBJ1-2, the V gene TRBV3-1 (or the pseudogene TRBV3-2), with 9 bases lining up with TRBD1. Trimming cost V 7 bases and J 6 bases; bases outside gene matches: 9. The CDR3 loop spans 14 amino acids. Per the germline V gene, CDR1 is LGHDT and CDR2 is YNNKEL (reference sequence). CDR3 sequence (DNA): TGTGCCAGCACACCCCAGACAGGGGGGCATGGCTACACCTTC. This codes for CASTPQTGGHGYTF.